The present T cell receptor beta chain was sequenced within a study of T-cell memory formation after mild COVID-19. Whole-study findings and limits: The study found balanced CD4/CD8 in clones contracting day 15 to 85 and a CD4+ lean in later expanders.

MiXCR, run by TCRdb on the 5' RACE reads, gives a single entry per CDR3 protein. The data contain 200,000 to 250,000 distinct CDR3 sequences, around 8.8% of them singletons. This clonotype was seen more than once but under ten times. Its antigen is unidentified. Germline V CDR1 and CDR2: SGHRS, YFSETQ. The CDR3 contains 15 residues. The junction had 10 bases not matched to a gene; V was cut back by 5 bases and J by 6 bases. The receptor was derived from a man younger than 35 who had mild COVID-19 (a few samples of this study predate the infection). Cell type and time point are not known. The sample comprised PBMCs or a T cell subset sorted from them (not recorded which). The V call is TRBV5-1, the J call TRBJ2-3, with 9 nucleotides matching TRBD2. CDR3 amino acids: CASRDLSGGGDTQYF. CDR3 DNA sequence: TGCGCCAGCAGAGACCTTAGCGGGGGTGGGGATACGCAGTATTTT.